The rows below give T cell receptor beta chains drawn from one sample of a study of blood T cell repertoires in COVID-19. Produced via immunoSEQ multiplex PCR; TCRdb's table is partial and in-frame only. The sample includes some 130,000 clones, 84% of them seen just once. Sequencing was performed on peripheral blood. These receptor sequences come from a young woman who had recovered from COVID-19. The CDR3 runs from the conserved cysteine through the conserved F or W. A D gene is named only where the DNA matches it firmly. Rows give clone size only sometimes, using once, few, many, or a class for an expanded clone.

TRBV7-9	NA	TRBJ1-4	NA	TGTGCCAGCAGCTTTAGCGGGTTTATCCAGTCGGAAACTAATGAAAAACTGTTTTTT	CASSFSGFIQSETNEKLFF
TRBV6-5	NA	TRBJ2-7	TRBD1	TGTGCCAGCACCCCAGGGGGCCGAGCCTACGAGCAGTACTTC	CASTPGGRAYEQYF
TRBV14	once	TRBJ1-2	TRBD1	TGTGCCAGCAGCCATTTCGGGACAGAGGGTCTGTTTGGCTACACCTTC	CASSHFGTEGLFGYTF
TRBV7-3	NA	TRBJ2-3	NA	TGTGCCAGCAGCTTAAACACCAGAAGTGAACAGCAGTATTTT	CASSLNTRSEQQYF
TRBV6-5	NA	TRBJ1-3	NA	TGTGCCAGCAGGATAGGACTCTCCTCTGGAAACACCATATATTTT	CASRIGLSSGNTIYF
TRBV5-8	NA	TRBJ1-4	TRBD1	TGTGCCAGCAGCCCAGGGACAGGGGCAACTAATGAAAAACTGTTTTTT	CASSPGTGATNEKLFF
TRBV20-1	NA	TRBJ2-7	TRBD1	TGCAGTGCTAGTAACCGGGACAGACTGGACGAGCAGTACTTC	CSASNRDRLDEQYF
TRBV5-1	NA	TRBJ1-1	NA	TGCGCCAGCAGCCCCGACACCCCTGTGGGCACTGAAGCTTTCTTT	CASSPDTPVGTEAFF
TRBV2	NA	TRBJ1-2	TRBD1	TGTGCCAGCAGTCCTTGGACAGGGGGGGATGGCTACACCTTC	CASSPWTGGDGYTF
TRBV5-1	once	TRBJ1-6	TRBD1	TGCGCCAGCAGCTATGGACAGGGGACTTCACCCCTCCACTTT	CASSYGQGTSPLHF
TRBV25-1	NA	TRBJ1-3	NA	TGTGCCAGTTCTCCTGGAAACACCATATATTTT	CASSPGNTIYF
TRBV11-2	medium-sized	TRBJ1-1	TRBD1	TGTGCCAGCAACCCCAGGGGACAGGGTGACACTGAAGCTTTCTTT	CASNPRGQGDTEAFF
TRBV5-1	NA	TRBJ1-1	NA	TGCGCCAGCAGCCACCGTCAGGGGTTCCCTGAAGCTTTCTTT	CASSHRQGFPEAFF
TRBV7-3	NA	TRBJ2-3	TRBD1	TGTGCCAGCAGCGCCGGGACAGGGGGAGATACGCAGTATTTT	CASSAGTGGDTQYF
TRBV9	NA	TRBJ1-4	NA	TGTGCCAGCAGCGTAGCTGGCCGGGTCGATGAAAAACTGTTTTTT	CASSVAGRVDEKLFF
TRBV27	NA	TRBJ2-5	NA	TGTGCCAGTAAAATCGGGGGGACCCAGTACTTC	CASKIGGTQYF
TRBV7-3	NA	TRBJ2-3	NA	TGTGCCAGCAGCTTAATAGGGGTCAGCACAGATACGCAGTATTTT	CASSLIGVSTDTQYF
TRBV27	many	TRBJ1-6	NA	TGTGCCAGCAGTTTAACGGGGAGCTCCTATAATTCACCCCTCCACTTT	CASSLTGSSYNSPLHF
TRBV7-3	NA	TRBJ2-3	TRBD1	TGTGCCAGCAGGAGGGACAGGGTGGGAGATACGCAGTATTTT	CASRRDRVGDTQYF
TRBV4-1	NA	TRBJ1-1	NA	TGCGCCAGCAGCCAAAGGGGGACCACTGAAGCTTTCTTT	CASSQRGTTEAFF
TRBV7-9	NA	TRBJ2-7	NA	TGTGCCAGCAGCTTAGGTCGCCAGTCCTACGAGCAGTACTTC	CASSLGRQSYEQYF
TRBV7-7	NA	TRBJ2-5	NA	TGTGCTAGCAGCCCAACGGGGGGCGCGGAGACCCAGTACTTC	CASSPTGGAETQYF
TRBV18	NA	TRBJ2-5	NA	TGTGCCAGCTCACCCGGGTACCAAGAGACCCAGTACTTC	CASSPGYQETQYF
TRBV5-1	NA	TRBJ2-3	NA	TGCGCCAGCAGCTTAGGTTGGGGGGTCGATACGCAGTATTTT	CASSLGWGVDTQYF
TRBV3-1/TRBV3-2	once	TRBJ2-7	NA	TGTGCCAGCAGCCCCGGGACACCCTACGAGCAGTACTTC	CASSPGTPYEQYF
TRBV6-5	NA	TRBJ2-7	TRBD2	TGTGCCAGCAGTCCCCCTGGGGGGGGTTTGCGCGAGCAGTACTTC	CASSPPGGGLREQYF
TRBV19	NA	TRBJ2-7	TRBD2	TGTGCCAGTAGTATGTTTCCTAGCGGCAGCTCCTACGAGCAGTACTTC	CASSMFPSGSSYEQYF
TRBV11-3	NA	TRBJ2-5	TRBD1	TGTGCCAGCAGCGACCACGGACAGGGTGGGGAGACCCAGTACTTC	CASSDHGQGGETQYF
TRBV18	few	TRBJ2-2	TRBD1	TGTGCCAGCTCCCAGGGACAGACCACCGGGGAGCTGTTTTTT	CASSQGQTTGELFF
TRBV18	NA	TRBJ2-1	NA	TGTGCCAGCTCACCCGGGGGCTCCTACAATGAGCAGTTCTTC	CASSPGGSYNEQFF
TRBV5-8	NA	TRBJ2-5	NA	TGTGCCAGCACCTCTATGAGGCGGGAAGTCAGAGAGACCCAGTACTTC	CASTSMRREVRETQYF
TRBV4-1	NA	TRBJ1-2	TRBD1	TGCGCCAGCAGCCAAGGGGGGACAGGGCTATATGGCTACACCTTC	CASSQGGTGLYGYTF
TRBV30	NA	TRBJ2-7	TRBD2	TGTGCCTGGGGGTCGGGGGGTTTCGGCGAGCAGTACTTC	CAWGSGGFGEQYF
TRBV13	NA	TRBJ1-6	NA	TGTGCCAGCAGCAGCCGAGGGCAGGGGAATTCACCCCTCCACTTT	CASSSRGQGNSPLHF
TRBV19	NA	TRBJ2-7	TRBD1	TGTGCCAGTAGTCCAAGACAGGGGACGGCCGAGGGTTACGAGCAGTACTTC	CASSPRQGTAEGYEQYF
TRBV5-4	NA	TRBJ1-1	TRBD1	TGTGCCAGCAGCCCCACGACAGGGGAGGGGACTGAAGCTTTCTTT	CASSPTTGEGTEAFF
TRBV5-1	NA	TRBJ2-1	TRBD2	TGCGCCAGCAGCCCGACGGGAGGCTACAATGAGCAGTTCTTC	CASSPTGGYNEQFF
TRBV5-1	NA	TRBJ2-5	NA	TGCGCCAGCAGCTTGGTGGGGGCGCAAGAGACCCAGTACTTC	CASSLVGAQETQYF
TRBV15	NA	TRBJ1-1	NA	TGTGCCACCGAATCCTCTTGGGGGGGTACTGAAGCTTTCTTT	CATESSWGGTEAFF
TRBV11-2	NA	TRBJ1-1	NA	TGTGCCAGCAGCTTAAACAGGTTCAACACTGAAGCTTTCTTT	CASSLNRFNTEAFF
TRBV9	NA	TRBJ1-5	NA	TGTGCCAGCAGCGGCACAGGCGCCCTTAATCAGCCCCAGCATTTT	CASSGTGALNQPQHF